The 9 T cell receptor beta chains listed next were all sequenced from one sample in a study of shared T cell receptors in the human thymus. The repertoire was sequenced with immunoSEQ multiplex PCR; TCRdb's copy has only in-frame clones and lacks some. The table lists hundreds of thousands of clones, around 89% of them singletons. These same data were also listed under a study on human thymus T cells.

The sequencing input was thymocytes. These receptors were taken from a boy under three years old with a congenital heart defect.

This rearrangement joins TRBV7-8 to TRBJ2-2; D is perhaps TRBD1 (6 bases). Trimming removed 5 bases at V and 4 bases at J, with 20 bases between. CDR1 is SGHVS and CDR2 is FQNEAQ in the germline V gene. CDR3 length: 17 residues. The CDR3 region is CASSTWAHRVVTGELFF. CDR3 sequence (DNA): TGTGCCAGCAGCACCTGGGCCCACAGGGTTGTCACCGGGGAGCTGTTTTTT.

The chain has TRBV5-4 and TRBJ2-5; TRBD1 matches 7 bases. The CDR3 is made up of 16 amino acids. Germline lookup yields CDR1 SGHNT and CDR2 YYREEE (reference sequence). The J segment lost 1 base and the V segment lost 5 bases, leaving 11 bases of the junction unmatched. CDR3 sequence: CASSYLTGVIQETQYF. The CDR3 DNA reads as TGTGCCAGCAGTTATCTCACAGGGGTCATCCAAGAGACCCAGTACTTC.

The chain joins TRBV5-6 to TRBJ1-5, with D perhaps matching TRBD1 (5 bases). The CDR3 consists of 15 residues. Germline V CDR1 and CDR2: SGHDT, YYEEEE. Trimming stripped 5 bases from V and 8 bases from J, with 20 bases between. Here the CDR3 DNA reads TGTGCCAGCAGGTTCCCCGAGACGGCGGGGGAGCCCCAGCATTTT. Translation: CASRFPETAGEPQHF.

This rearrangement joins TRBV5-1 to TRBJ2-7, with D possibly matching TRBD2 (5 bases). Germline loops: CDR1 SGHRS, CDR2 YFSETQ. This CDR3 has 16 amino acids. The V gene lost 1 base and the J gene lost 0 bases, with 14 bases spanning the gap. CDR3 sequence: CASSLREIASSYEQYF. The CDR3 region has the DNA TGCGCCAGCAGCTTGAGGGAGATCGCGTCCTCCTACGAGCAGTACTTC.

This clone was seen more than once but under ten times. The chain combines TRBV7-8 with TRBJ2-1, with TRBD2 matching over 10 bases. In germline, CDR1 is SGHVS, CDR2 FQNEAQ. V lost 4 bases and J lost 8; bases outside the gene matches: 14. The CDR3 is made up of 17 amino acids. CDR3 nucleotides: TGTGCCAGCAGCTCCCTGAGGCCAGCGGGAGGGATTGATGAGCAGTTCTTC. It translates to CASSSLRPAGGIDEQFF.

The chain employs TRBV29-1 and TRBJ2-7, with D perhaps matching TRBD2 (5 bases). The V and J ends lost 4 bases and 10 bases respectively, with 11 bases between them. The CDR3 extends over 10 amino acids. The germline CDR1 and CDR2 sequences are SQVTM and ANQGSEA. CDR3 loop: CSVGGLEQYF. In DNA, the CDR3 is TGCAGCGTTGGAGGGCTTGAACAGTACTTC.

The chain employs TRBV27 and TRBJ2-5, with 10 positions matching TRBD1. V gave up 5 bases and J gave up 4 bases; unmatched junction bases: 7. The CDR3 covers 15 residues. Germline CDR1 is MNHEY and CDR2 is SMNVEV (reference sequence). The CDR3 nucleotides are TGTGCCAGCAGTCATGACAGGGGGCTAATAGAGACCCAGTACTTC. Translating it yields CASSHDRGLIETQYF.

This clone was counted a few times. This CDR3 is CAISESDSGGTGELFF. The CDR3 nucleotides read TGTGCCATCAGTGAGTCGGATAGCGGGGGGACCGGGGAGCTGTTTTTT. The chain recombines TRBV10-3 with TRBJ2-2; 10 bases agree with TRBD2. This CDR3 spans 16 amino acids. V trimming: 0 bases; J trimming: 5 bases; junction bases outside the gene matches: 3. Looked up from germline, CDR1 is ENHRY and CDR2 is SYGVKD.

The chain couples TRBV9 to TRBJ2-7; TRBD1 matches at 7 bases. This CDR3 comprises 14 residues. V lost 0 bases to trimming and J lost 1 base; unmatched junction nucleotides: 1. Germline V gives CDR1 SGDLS, CDR2 YYNGEE. The CDR3: CASSVGDSSYEQYF. CDR3 nucleotides: TGTGCCAGCAGCGTAGGGGACAGTTCCTACGAGCAGTACTTC.